This T cell receptor beta chain was found in a study of cytomegalovirus exposure and HLA in healthy donors. The germline CDR1 and CDR2 sequences are MDHEN and SYDVKM. The CDR3 covers 14 residues. Trimming left V 2 bases short and J 9 bases short, with 11 bases between. Regarding this clone: The target antigen is unknown.

Study observations and caveats: TCR beta chains numbering some 160 were designated cytomegalovirus-associated.

Amplification used 60 Vbeta primers and 13 Jbeta primers. Libraries were prepared by immunoSEQ multiplex PCR; TCRdb keeps only in-frame clonotypes and omits some of them. The repertoire includes over 75,000 clones, about 67% of them detected once, and 2.1% sits in the top ten. The receptor was derived from a man aged 25-40 years in good health and CMV-seronegative. Sequencing was carried out using PBMCs. The chain employs TRBV28 and TRBJ1-6; D is unresolved. CDR3 sequence reads: CASSLRRTGSPLHF. In DNA, the CDR3 is TGTGCCAGCAGTTTAAGACGGACTGGTTCACCCCTCCACTTT. Full variable domain (remainder filled in from reference TRBV28 and TRBJ1-6): DVKVTQSSRYLVKRTGEKVFLECVQDMDHENMFWYRQDPGLGLRLIYFSYDVKMKEKGDIPEGYSVSREKKERFSLILESASTNQTSMYLCASSLRRTGSPLHFGNGTRLTVT.